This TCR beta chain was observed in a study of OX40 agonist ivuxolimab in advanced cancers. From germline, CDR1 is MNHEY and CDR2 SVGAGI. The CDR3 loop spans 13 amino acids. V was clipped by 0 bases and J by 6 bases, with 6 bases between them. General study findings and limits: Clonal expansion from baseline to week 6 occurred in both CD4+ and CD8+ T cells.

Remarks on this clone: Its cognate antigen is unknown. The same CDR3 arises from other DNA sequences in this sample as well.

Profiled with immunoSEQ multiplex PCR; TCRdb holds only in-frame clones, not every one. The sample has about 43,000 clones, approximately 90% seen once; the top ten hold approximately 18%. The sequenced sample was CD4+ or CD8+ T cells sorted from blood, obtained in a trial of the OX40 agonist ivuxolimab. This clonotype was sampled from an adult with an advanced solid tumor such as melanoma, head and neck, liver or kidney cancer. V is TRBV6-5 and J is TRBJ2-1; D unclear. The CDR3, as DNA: TGTGCCAGCAGTTACTCGAGGCGCAATGAGCAGTTCTTC. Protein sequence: CASSYSRRNEQFF.